One sample yielded the 3 T cell receptor beta chains listed below, sequenced in a study of T-cell reconstitution after alpha-beta-depleted transplantation in children. Unique molecular identifiers were built into the TCRbeta library. TCRdb called the PCR reads again in MiXCR, with one record for every CDR3 protein. The sample has approximately 630,000 distinct CDR3 sequences; around 14% are singletons. The sample was PBMCs, taken before TCRalphabeta/CD19-depleted stem cell transplant. The receptors come from a girl aged 2 to 9 with congenital amegakaryocytic thrombocytopenia, due to receive a stem cell transplant.

The table lists this clonotype with many counts. The chain recombines TRBV29-1 with TRBJ1-2, with D uncertain. Trimming shortened V by 3 bases and J by 6 bases, and 23 bases separated the two germline ends. Looked up from germline, CDR1 is SQVTM and CDR2 is ANQGSEA. This CDR3 is built from 16 residues. This chain's CDR3 is CSVDAGRNDVADGYTF. In DNA, the CDR3 is TGCAGCGTTGACGCGGGAAGGAACGACGTGGCGGATGGCTACACCTTC.

This clonotype has ten or more counts. The chain carries TRBV20-1 and TRBJ1-4; D gene uncertain. The germline CDR1 and CDR2 sequences are DFQATT and SNEGSKA (reference sequence). Trimming shortened V by 3 bases and J by 4 bases, and 9 bases separated the two germline ends. The CDR3 contains 13 residues. In DNA, the CDR3 is TGCAGTGCTAGCGGGCGGAATAATGAAAAACTGTTTTTT. Residues: CSASGRNNEKLFF.

This clonotype was seen a few times. V is TRBV6-1 and J is TRBJ2-3, with D possibly being TRBD2 (5 bases). Germline lookup yields CDR1 MNHNS and CDR2 SASEGT. V lost 1 base, J lost 5 bases, and 13 bases lay in between. The CDR3 is 15 amino acids. DNA of the CDR3: TGTGCCAGCAGTGAAGTTCGGGGTATCGGAGATACGCAGTATTTT. Translation gives CASSEVRGIGDTQYF.